Listed below are T cell receptor beta chains from one sample, sequenced in a study of a mutant IDH1 vaccine in newly diagnosed glioma. Which antigens these TCRs recognize remains unknown. The repertoire was sequenced with immunoSEQ multiplex PCR; TCRdb's copy has only in-frame clones and lacks some. The table includes tens of thousands of clones, around 91% detected once. Specimen: PBMCs, collected from a glioma patient whose treatment included an IDH1 peptide vaccine. These TCRs come from a man aged 40-49 years with glioma. CDR3s include the opening cysteine and the closing phenylalanine or tryptophan. D genes are given only for firm matches. The size field is filled for only some rows; it gives once, few, many or a size class.

d_gene	abundance	j_gene	v_gene	CDR3aa	CDR3nt
NA	NA	TRBJ2-7	TRBV18	CASSPETGLGDEQYF	TGTGCCAGCTCACCGGAAACGGGACTCGGGGACGAGCAGTACTTC
NA	once	TRBJ2-1	TRBV29-1	CSGDVSSYNEQFF	TGCAGCGGGGACGTAAGCTCCTACAATGAGCAGTTCTTC
NA	NA	TRBJ1-2	TRBV11-2	CASSLAGEGPFYGYTF	TGTGCCAGCAGCTTAGCCGGGGAGGGACCATTCTATGGCTACACCTTC
NA	NA	TRBJ1-2	TRBV10-1	CASSESSPGSGYTF	TGCGCCAGCAGTGAGTCGTCCCCGGGGAGTGGCTACACCTTC
NA	few	TRBJ2-3	TRBV9	CASSGSTPADTQYF	TGTGCCAGCAGCGGGTCGACTCCCGCAGATACGCAGTATTTT
NA	once	TRBJ2-5	TRBV29-1	CSVDPLEQETQYF	TGCAGCGTTGATCCCCTAGAACAAGAGACCCAGTACTTC
NA	NA	TRBJ2-7	TRBV15	CATSSPRSYEQYF	TGTGCCACCAGCAGCCCGCGGAGCTACGAGCAGTACTTC
NA	NA	TRBJ1-2	TRBV5-5	CASNPSGGDYGYTF	TGTGCCAGCAACCCATCGGGGGGGGACTATGGCTACACCTTC
NA	NA	TRBJ2-1	TRBV5-4	CASSLIDNEQFF	TGTGCCAGCAGCTTGATCGACAATGAGCAGTTCTTC
TRBD1	NA	TRBJ2-7	TRBV4-1	CASSHPPGQGAYEQYF	TGCGCCAGCAGCCATCCTCCGGGACAGGGGGCCTACGAGCAGTACTTC
NA	NA	TRBJ1-1	TRBV28	CASSKRTGNTEAFF	TGTGCCAGCAGTAAACGGACGGGGAACACTGAAGCTTTCTTT
NA	NA	TRBJ2-1	TRBV7-8	CASGFKGNYNEQFF	TGTGCCAGCGGGTTTAAGGGAAACTACAATGAGCAGTTCTTC
NA	NA	TRBJ2-5	TRBV7-6	CASSLALTYQETQYF	TGTGCCAGCAGCTTAGCTCTAACGTACCAAGAGACCCAGTACTTC
TRBD2	NA	TRBJ2-3	TRBV6-4	CASSESAGGEDTQYF	TGTGCCAGCAGTGAGTCCGCGGGGGGTGAAGATACGCAGTATTTT
NA	NA	TRBJ2-1	TRBV11-3	CASSRDTAYNEQFF	TGTGCCAGCAGCCGGGACACCGCCTACAATGAGCAGTTCTTC
NA	NA	TRBJ2-5	TRBV6-1	CASSTSQAETQYF	TGTGCCAGCAGTACATCCCAGGCTGAGACCCAGTACTTC
NA	NA	TRBJ2-7	TRBV28	CASSLTTASYEQYF	TGTGCCAGCAGTTTAACAACGGCCTCCTACGAGCAGTACTTC
TRBD1	NA	TRBJ1-2	TRBV6-5	CASSYSGTGGYYTF	TGTGCCAGCAGTTACTCCGGGACAGGAGGTTATTACACCTTC
NA	NA	TRBJ1-3	TRBV5-6	CASSLGGVQGRNTIYF	TGTGCCAGCAGCCTTGGTGGGGTACAGGGTCGAAACACCATATATTTT
NA	once	TRBJ2-1	TRBV4-3	CASSQLRDTIFYEQFF	TGCGCCAGCAGCCAACTCCGGGACACCATTTTCTATGAGCAGTTCTTC
TRBD1	once	TRBJ1-1	TRBV15	CATSRDRGQGAFVGIEAFF	TGTGCCACCAGCAGAGATCGGGGACAGGGGGCCTTCGTGGGCATTGAAGCTTTCTTT
TRBD2	NA	TRBJ2-2	TRBV18	CASSPIGLAGVNTGELFF	TGTGCCAGCTCACCTATCGGACTAGCGGGAGTTAACACCGGGGAGCTGTTTTTT
NA	NA	TRBJ2-7	TRBV19	CASSIGRANEQYF	TGTGCCAGTAGTATAGGGCGGGCCAACGAGCAGTACTTC
TRBD1	NA	TRBJ1-5	TRBV6-1	CASTRTGNSNQPQHF	TGTGCCAGCACCCGGACAGGTAATAGCAATCAGCCCCAGCATTTT
TRBD2	NA	TRBJ2-1	TRBV14	CASSLRTSGIYEQFF	TGTGCCAGCAGCCTACGGACTAGCGGGATCTATGAGCAGTTCTTC
TRBD1	NA	TRBJ1-2	TRBV2	CASSYRDSNYGYTF	TGTGCCAGCAGTTACCGGGACAGTAACTATGGCTACACCTTC
TRBD1	NA	TRBJ2-1	TRBV2	CASRAGTGSYNEQFF	TGTGCCAGCAGGGCCGGGACAGGTTCCTACAATGAGCAGTTCTTC
TRBD2	NA	TRBJ2-3	TRBV30	CAWSVPSGGTDTQYF	TGTGCCTGGAGTGTACCAAGCGGGGGCACAGATACGCAGTATTTT
NA	NA	TRBJ1-1	TRBV5-1	CASSAQLMETEAFF	TGCGCCAGCAGCGCCCAGCTCATGGAGACTGAAGCTTTCTTT
TRBD2	NA	TRBJ2-3	TRBV5-1	CASSLAIAGGLTDTQYF	TGCGCCAGCAGCTTGGCGATAGCGGGAGGCCTCACAGATACGCAGTATTTT
NA	NA	TRBJ1-4	TRBV7-8	CASSSRQAGEKLFF	TGTGCCAGCAGTTCCAGACAGGCTGGGGAAAAACTGTTTTTT
NA	NA	TRBJ2-3	TRBV19	CASSTGSADTQYF	TGTGCCAGTAGTACGGGGTCCGCAGATACGCAGTATTTT
TRBD2	NA	TRBJ2-7	TRBV18	CASSPELAGGSYEQYF	TGTGCCAGCTCACCGGAACTAGCGGGAGGATCCTACGAGCAGTACTTC
NA	NA	TRBJ2-7	TRBV5-8	CASSLYDYEQYF	TGTGCCAGCAGCTTGTATGACTACGAGCAGTACTTC
NA	NA	TRBJ2-7	TRBV18	CASSPLAGEGLYEQYF	TGTGCCAGCTCACCACTGGCAGGGGAAGGCCTCTACGAGCAGTACTTC
NA	NA	TRBJ2-5	TRBV6-1	CASSAHSGGVGETQYF	TGTGCCAGCAGTGCTCATTCAGGGGGGGTTGGAGAGACCCAGTACTTC
NA	NA	TRBJ2-5	TRBV27	CASSMGSGSQETQYF	TGTGCCAGCAGTATGGGTTCAGGTTCCCAAGAGACCCAGTACTTC
NA	NA	TRBJ2-6	TRBV28	CASSLPDIAGANVLTF	TGTGCCAGCAGTTTACCCGACATTGCTGGGGCCAACGTCCTGACTTTC
TRBD1	NA	TRBJ2-7	TRBV6-5	CASGTGINEQYF	TGTGCCAGCGGGACAGGGATAAACGAGCAGTACTTC
NA	NA	TRBJ1-1	TRBV7-2	CASSLGSWGPKMNTEAFF	TGTGCCAGCAGCTTAGGTAGTTGGGGCCCTAAAATGAACACTGAAGCTTTCTTT
TRBD1	NA	TRBJ2-1	TRBV19	CASSPGTGDEQFF	TGTGCCAGTTCCCCCGGGACAGGGGATGAGCAGTTCTTC
NA	NA	TRBJ2-7	TRBV11-2	CASSLVSYEQYF	TGTGCCAGCAGCTTAGTGAGCTACGAGCAGTACTTC
NA	NA	TRBJ2-3	TRBV11-2	CASKGTSGRPDTQYF	TGTGCCAGCAAGGGGACATCAGGACGGCCAGATACGCAGTATTTT
TRBD1	NA	TRBJ1-6	TRBV5-4	CASSRQGPSGGSPLHF	TGTGCCAGCAGCCGACAGGGTCCGTCTGGTGGCTCACCCCTCCACTTT
NA	NA	TRBJ2-5	TRBV19	CASSMGISRSFQYF	TGTGCCAGTAGTATGGGAATCTCCAGATCTTTCCAGTACTTC
TRBD2	NA	TRBJ2-1	TRBV30	CAWSAVTGGYNEQFF	TGTGCCTGGAGCGCCGTTACGGGGGGTTACAATGAGCAGTTCTTC
TRBD2	NA	TRBJ2-1	TRBV19	CASRGLAAIEEQFF	TGTGCCAGTAGGGGACTAGCGGCAATTGAGGAGCAGTTCTTC
TRBD2	few	TRBJ2-2	TRBV6-5	CASRTERGAGELFF	TGTGCCAGCAGAACAGAACGGGGGGCCGGGGAGCTGTTTTTT
NA	NA	TRBJ2-4	TRBV21-1	CASSKVAGQARGIQYF	TGTGCCAGCAGCAAAGTTGCGGGTCAGGCACGCGGCATTCAGTACTTC
TRBD2	NA	TRBJ2-5	TRBV19	CASSVSGGALETQYF	TGTGCCAGTAGTGTCAGCGGGGGGGCGTTAGAGACCCAGTACTTC
TRBD1	few	TRBJ2-7	TRBV5-1	CASSWTGGLSSYEQYF	TGCGCCAGCAGCTGGACAGGGGGCCTTAGCTCCTACGAGCAGTACTTC
NA	NA	TRBJ1-5	TRBV5-1	CASSPTGEGQPQHF	TGCGCCAGCAGCCCGACCGGAGAGGGACAGCCCCAGCATTTT
NA	NA	TRBJ1-5	TRBV6-5	CASSYRRGLAQHF	TGTGCCAGCAGTTACCGGCGGGGTTTGGCCCAGCATTTT
NA	once	TRBJ2-5	TRBV15	CATSIWTAQETQYF	TGTGCCACCAGCATATGGACAGCTCAAGAGACCCAGTACTTC
NA	NA	TRBJ2-7	TRBV14	CASSREAVNYEQYF	TGTGCCAGCAGCCGAGAAGCGGTCAACTACGAGCAGTACTTC
TRBD2	NA	TRBJ2-7	TRBV2	CASSPGLGLEATYGQYF	TGTGCCAGCAGTCCGGGCTTAGGACTAGAAGCTACCTACGGGCAGTACTTC
NA	NA	TRBJ2-1	TRBV5-1	CASRAPGTRIYNEQFF	TGCGCCAGTCGTGCCCCCGGGACAAGAATCTACAATGAGCAGTTCTTC